These T cell receptor beta chains were read from a single sample in a study of cytomegalovirus exposure and HLA in healthy donors. Assay: immunoSEQ multiplex PCR; the TCRdb copy retains only in-frame clones and omits some. The data hold some 160,000 clones, with around four fifths observed a single time. Specimen: PBMCs. These receptors all stem from a man aged 18 to 29 in good health and CMV-seronegative. CDR3s include the opening cysteine and the closing phenylalanine or tryptophan. Fields, in order: clone size, D gene, V gene, J gene, CDR3 length, CDR3 protein, CDR3 DNA. A D gene is named only where the DNA matches it firmly. Clone sizes are given selectively: once, few, many, or a class where the clone is expanded.

clone size: NA; D gene: NA; V gene: TRBV7-2; J gene: TRBJ2-1; CDR3 length: 17; CDR3 protein: CASSQGPPGVSYNEQFF; CDR3 DNA: TGTGCCAGCAGCCAGGGTCCTCCAGGGGTCTCCTACAATGAGCAGTTCTTC
clone size: NA; D gene: NA; V gene: TRBV6-4; J gene: TRBJ2-2; CDR3 length: 14; CDR3 protein: CASRRAGSTGELFF; CDR3 DNA: TGTGCCAGCAGGAGAGCAGGGTCCACCGGGGAGCTGTTTTTT
clone size: NA; D gene: TRBD1; V gene: TRBV7-3; J gene: TRBJ1-5; CDR3 length: 15; CDR3 protein: CASSPGTGGNQPQHF; CDR3 DNA: TGTGCCAGCAGCCCCGGGACAGGTGGCAATCAGCCCCAGCATTTT
clone size: once; D gene: TRBD2; V gene: TRBV15; J gene: TRBJ2-5; CDR3 length: 15; CDR3 protein: CATSEGLSAEETQYF; CDR3 DNA: TGTGCCACCAGCGAGGGACTATCGGCTGAAGAGACCCAGTACTTC
clone size: NA; D gene: TRBD1; V gene: TRBV28; J gene: TRBJ1-5; CDR3 length: 16; CDR3 protein: CASRLGQEYSNQPQHF; CDR3 DNA: TGTGCCAGCAGACTTGGACAGGAATATAGCAATCAGCCCCAGCATTTT
clone size: once; D gene: NA; V gene: TRBV7-8; J gene: TRBJ1-2; CDR3 length: 15; CDR3 protein: CASSSPGGTGYGYTF; CDR3 DNA: TGTGCCAGCAGCTCGCCTGGAGGGACGGGGTATGGCTACACCTTC
clone size: NA; D gene: NA; V gene: TRBV2; J gene: TRBJ1-5; CDR3 length: 14; CDR3 protein: CASSEGTLDQPQHF; CDR3 DNA: TGTGCCAGCAGTGAGGGGACACTTGATCAGCCCCAGCATTTT
clone size: NA; D gene: TRBD1; V gene: TRBV6-6; J gene: TRBJ1-5; CDR3 length: 15; CDR3 protein: CASSWTGGGNQPQHF; CDR3 DNA: TGTGCCAGCAGTTGGACAGGGGGTGGCAATCAGCCCCAGCATTTT
clone size: few; D gene: TRBD1; V gene: TRBV18; J gene: TRBJ2-7; CDR3 length: 12; CDR3 protein: CASSRDSYEQYF; CDR3 DNA: TGTGCCAGCTCTCGGGACAGCTACGAGCAGTACTTC
clone size: NA; D gene: TRBD1; V gene: TRBV2; J gene: TRBJ2-3; CDR3 length: 15; CDR3 protein: CASSVGQGAADTQYF; CDR3 DNA: TGTGCCAGCAGTGTTGGGCAGGGGGCCGCAGATACGCAGTATTTT
clone size: NA; D gene: NA; V gene: TRBV7-8; J gene: TRBJ1-5; CDR3 length: 12; CDR3 protein: CASSSPGQPQHF; CDR3 DNA: TGTGCCAGCAGCTCCCCGGGTCAGCCCCAGCATTTT
clone size: NA; D gene: NA; V gene: TRBV18; J gene: TRBJ1-1; CDR3 length: 16; CDR3 protein: CASSPYWGGDQLEAFF; CDR3 DNA: TGTGCCAGCTCACCGTATTGGGGGGGCGATCAATTGGAAGCTTTCTTT
clone size: NA; D gene: TRBD2; V gene: TRBV2; J gene: TRBJ2-2; CDR3 length: 15; CDR3 protein: CASRLAGVPTGELFF; CDR3 DNA: TGTGCCAGCCGGCTAGCGGGGGTTCCCACCGGGGAGCTGTTTTTT
clone size: NA; D gene: TRBD2; V gene: TRBV29-1; J gene: TRBJ2-1; CDR3 length: 15; CDR3 protein: CSLILAGSSYNEQFF; CDR3 DNA: TGCAGCCTTATTCTAGCGGGCTCCTCCTACAATGAGCAGTTCTTC
clone size: few; D gene: NA; V gene: TRBV15; J gene: TRBJ2-1; CDR3 length: 17; CDR3 protein: CATSRARASGSYNEQFF; CDR3 DNA: TGTGCCACCAGCAGAGCCCGTGCGTCGGGCTCCTACAATGAGCAGTTCTTC
clone size: NA; D gene: TRBD1; V gene: TRBV5-4; J gene: TRBJ1-1; CDR3 length: 16; CDR3 protein: CASSTRDSGLRTEAFF; CDR3 DNA: TGTGCCAGCAGCACCCGGGACAGCGGTCTGAGGACTGAAGCTTTCTTT
clone size: NA; D gene: NA; V gene: TRBV5-6; J gene: TRBJ2-7; CDR3 length: 15; CDR3 protein: CASSLEGVKSYEQYF; CDR3 DNA: TGTGCCAGCAGCTTGGAGGGGGTCAAATCCTACGAGCAGTACTTC
clone size: NA; D gene: TRBD1; V gene: TRBV6-5; J gene: TRBJ2-7; CDR3 length: 14; CDR3 protein: CASSYGTGYIEQYF; CDR3 DNA: TGTGCCAGCAGTTACGGGACAGGGTACATCGAGCAGTACTTC
clone size: NA; D gene: NA; V gene: TRBV10-3; J gene: TRBJ1-1; CDR3 length: 13; CDR3 protein: CAISEGRDTEAFF; CDR3 DNA: TGTGCCATCAGTGAGGGGAGGGACACTGAAGCTTTCTTT
clone size: NA; D gene: TRBD1; V gene: TRBV2; J gene: TRBJ1-6; CDR3 length: 14; CDR3 protein: CASSGTGTNSPLHF; CDR3 DNA: TGTGCCAGCAGCGGGACAGGGACGAATTCACCCCTCCACTTT
clone size: NA; D gene: TRBD2; V gene: TRBV4-1; J gene: TRBJ2-7; CDR3 length: 17; CDR3 protein: CASSHPGTSGDSYEQYF; CDR3 DNA: TGCGCCAGCAGCCACCCCGGGACTAGCGGGGACTCCTACGAGCAGTACTTC
clone size: NA; D gene: NA; V gene: TRBV6-5; J gene: TRBJ2-1; CDR3 length: 16; CDR3 protein: CASSYLRGFAYNEQFF; CDR3 DNA: TGTGCCAGCAGTTACCTCAGGGGATTCGCCTACAATGAGCAGTTCTTC
clone size: NA; D gene: NA; V gene: TRBV5-6; J gene: TRBJ2-7; CDR3 length: 13; CDR3 protein: CASSFGGVYVQYF; CDR3 DNA: TGTGCCAGCAGCTTCGGAGGGGTCTACGTGCAGTACTTC
clone size: NA; D gene: NA; V gene: TRBV18; J gene: TRBJ1-1; CDR3 length: 14; CDR3 protein: CASSLLAYDTEAFF; CDR3 DNA: TGTGCCAGCTCTCTTTTGGCATATGACACTGAAGCTTTCTTT
clone size: NA; D gene: TRBD2; V gene: TRBV6-1; J gene: TRBJ2-7; CDR3 length: 14; CDR3 protein: CALVLAGENFEQYF; CDR3 DNA: TGTGCCCTAGTCCTGGCGGGAGAAAATTTCGAGCAGTACTTC
clone size: NA; D gene: TRBD1; V gene: TRBV6-5; J gene: TRBJ2-5; CDR3 length: 11; CDR3 protein: CASDRGETQYF; CDR3 DNA: TGTGCCAGTGACAGGGGAGAGACCCAGTACTTC
clone size: NA; D gene: TRBD1; V gene: TRBV11-2; J gene: TRBJ1-4; CDR3 length: 16; CDR3 protein: CASSLLSGQGREKLFF; CDR3 DNA: TGTGCCAGCAGCTTACTATCCGGACAGGGGAGGGAAAAACTGTTTTTT
clone size: NA; D gene: NA; V gene: TRBV5-1; J gene: TRBJ2-2; CDR3 length: 14; CDR3 protein: CASSPRTSGGELFF; CDR3 DNA: TGCGCCAGCAGCCCCCGGACTTCGGGCGGGGAGCTGTTTTTT
clone size: NA; D gene: TRBD1; V gene: TRBV6-6; J gene: TRBJ2-1; CDR3 length: 15; CDR3 protein: CASSETGDAYNEQFF; CDR3 DNA: TGTGCCAGCAGCGAAACAGGGGACGCCTACAATGAGCAGTTCTTC
clone size: NA; D gene: TRBD1; V gene: TRBV28; J gene: TRBJ2-1; CDR3 length: 18; CDR3 protein: CASSPDRETLLSYNEQFF; CDR3 DNA: TGTGCCAGCAGTCCGGACAGGGAAACCCTCCTCTCCTACAATGAGCAGTTCTTC
clone size: NA; D gene: TRBD2; V gene: TRBV2; J gene: TRBJ2-7; CDR3 length: 14; CDR3 protein: CASSYTSGRDEQYF; CDR3 DNA: TGTGCCAGCAGCTACACTAGCGGGAGGGACGAGCAGTACTTC
clone size: NA; D gene: NA; V gene: TRBV6-1; J gene: TRBJ1-2; CDR3 length: 15; CDR3 protein: CASSEESGVGYGYTF; CDR3 DNA: TGTGCCAGCAGTGAAGAGTCCGGGGTGGGCTATGGCTACACCTTC
clone size: NA; D gene: NA; V gene: TRBV7-6; J gene: TRBJ2-1; CDR3 length: 15; CDR3 protein: CASSAQEGRAPTQFF; CDR3 DNA: TGTGCCAGCAGCGCACAGGAGGGCAGGGCCCCAACCCAGTTCTTC
clone size: NA; D gene: TRBD2; V gene: TRBV25-1; J gene: TRBJ2-1; CDR3 length: 14; CDR3 protein: CASNSAGGPNEQFF; CDR3 DNA: TGTGCCAGCAATTCAGCGGGAGGGCCAAATGAGCAGTTCTTC
clone size: few; D gene: TRBD2; V gene: TRBV11-3; J gene: TRBJ2-1; CDR3 length: 15; CDR3 protein: CASSLTSGSLNEQFF; CDR3 DNA: TGTGCCAGCAGCTTAACTAGCGGGAGTTTGAATGAGCAGTTCTTC
clone size: NA; D gene: TRBD1; V gene: TRBV7-7; J gene: TRBJ1-5; CDR3 length: 16; CDR3 protein: CASRPGVTGYNQPQHF; CDR3 DNA: TGTGCTAGCAGGCCAGGGGTGACAGGGTACAATCAGCCCCAGCATTTT
clone size: NA; D gene: TRBD1; V gene: TRBV6-1; J gene: TRBJ1-4; CDR3 length: 15; CDR3 protein: CASSETGQGYEKLFF; CDR3 DNA: TGTGCCAGCAGTGAAACGGGACAGGGGTATGAAAAACTGTTTTTT
clone size: NA; D gene: NA; V gene: TRBV7-2; J gene: TRBJ1-3; CDR3 length: 17; CDR3 protein: CASSSRPLEGSGNTIYF; CDR3 DNA: TGTGCCAGCAGCTCACGTCCCCTGGAGGGATCTGGAAACACCATATATTTT
clone size: few; D gene: NA; V gene: TRBV5-1; J gene: TRBJ2-5; CDR3 length: 16; CDR3 protein: CASSSSPAGEGETQYF; CDR3 DNA: TGCGCCAGCAGCTCCTCGCCGGCAGGGGAGGGAGAGACCCAGTACTTC
clone size: NA; D gene: TRBD1; V gene: TRBV27; J gene: TRBJ1-5; CDR3 length: 15; CDR3 protein: CASSPDRDSNQPQHF; CDR3 DNA: TGTGCCAGCAGTCCGGACAGGGATAGCAATCAGCCCCAGCATTTT
clone size: NA; D gene: TRBD1; V gene: TRBV30; J gene: TRBJ2-2; CDR3 length: 15; CDR3 protein: CAWGDRRKNTGELFF; CDR3 DNA: TGTGCCTGGGGGGACAGGAGAAAGAACACCGGGGAGCTGTTTTTT
clone size: NA; D gene: TRBD1; V gene: TRBV4-1; J gene: TRBJ2-3; CDR3 length: 15; CDR3 protein: CASSHLDRDSDTQYF; CDR3 DNA: TGCGCCAGCAGCCACTTGGACAGGGACTCAGATACGCAGTATTTT
clone size: NA; D gene: TRBD2; V gene: TRBV29-1; J gene: TRBJ2-7; CDR3 length: 16; CDR3 protein: CSVEGPSGSATYEQYF; CDR3 DNA: TGCAGCGTTGAAGGCCCTAGCGGGAGCGCCACCTACGAGCAGTACTTC
clone size: NA; D gene: TRBD2; V gene: TRBV5-6; J gene: TRBJ2-1; CDR3 length: 17; CDR3 protein: CASSSARTSGGYNEQFF; CDR3 DNA: TGTGCCAGCAGCTCCGCCAGGACTAGCGGGGGTTACAATGAGCAGTTCTTC
clone size: NA; D gene: NA; V gene: TRBV4-1; J gene: TRBJ2-7; CDR3 length: 14; CDR3 protein: CASSSRQFSYEQYF; CDR3 DNA: TGCGCCAGCAGCTCCAGACAGTTCAGCTACGAGCAGTACTTC
clone size: NA; D gene: TRBD2; V gene: TRBV9; J gene: TRBJ2-5; CDR3 length: 12; CDR3 protein: CASSGTSETQYF; CDR3 DNA: TGTGCCAGCAGCGGGACTAGCGAGACCCAGTACTTC
clone size: NA; D gene: NA; V gene: TRBV19; J gene: TRBJ1-2; CDR3 length: 17; CDR3 protein: CASSIPRGSASNYGYTF; CDR3 DNA: TGTGCCAGTAGTATCCCCCGGGGGTCAGCGAGTAACTATGGCTACACCTTC
clone size: NA; D gene: NA; V gene: TRBV7-9; J gene: TRBJ2-1; CDR3 length: 15; CDR3 protein: CASSSGTPPYNEQFF; CDR3 DNA: TGTGCCAGCAGCTCCGGGACACCTCCCTACAATGAGCAGTTCTTC
clone size: NA; D gene: NA; V gene: TRBV9; J gene: TRBJ2-1; CDR3 length: 17; CDR3 protein: CASSGGSLVNSYNEQFF; CDR3 DNA: TGTGCCAGCAGCGGTGGGAGTCTGGTAAACTCCTACAATGAGCAGTTCTTC
clone size: NA; D gene: NA; V gene: TRBV5-4; J gene: TRBJ2-5; CDR3 length: 14; CDR3 protein: CASSKVGLKETQYF; CDR3 DNA: TGTGCCAGCAGCAAAGTCGGACTAAAAGAGACCCAGTACTTC
clone size: NA; D gene: NA; V gene: TRBV30; J gene: TRBJ2-2; CDR3 length: 13; CDR3 protein: CAPGVTNTGELFF; CDR3 DNA: TGTGCGCCGGGAGTAACAAACACCGGGGAGCTGTTTTTT